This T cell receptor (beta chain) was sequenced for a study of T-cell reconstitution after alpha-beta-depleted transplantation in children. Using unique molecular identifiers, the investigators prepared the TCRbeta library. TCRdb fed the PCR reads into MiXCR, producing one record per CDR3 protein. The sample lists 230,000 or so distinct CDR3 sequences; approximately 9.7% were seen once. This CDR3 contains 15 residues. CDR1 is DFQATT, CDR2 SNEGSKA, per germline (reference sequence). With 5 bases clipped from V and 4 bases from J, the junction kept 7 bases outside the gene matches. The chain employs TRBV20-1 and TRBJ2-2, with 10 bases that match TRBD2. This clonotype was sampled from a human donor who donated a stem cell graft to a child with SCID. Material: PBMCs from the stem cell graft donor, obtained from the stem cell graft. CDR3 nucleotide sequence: TGCAGTGCTCAAGCGGGGGGGCTCTCCACCGGGGAGCTGTTTTTT. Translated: CSAQAGGLSTGELFF.